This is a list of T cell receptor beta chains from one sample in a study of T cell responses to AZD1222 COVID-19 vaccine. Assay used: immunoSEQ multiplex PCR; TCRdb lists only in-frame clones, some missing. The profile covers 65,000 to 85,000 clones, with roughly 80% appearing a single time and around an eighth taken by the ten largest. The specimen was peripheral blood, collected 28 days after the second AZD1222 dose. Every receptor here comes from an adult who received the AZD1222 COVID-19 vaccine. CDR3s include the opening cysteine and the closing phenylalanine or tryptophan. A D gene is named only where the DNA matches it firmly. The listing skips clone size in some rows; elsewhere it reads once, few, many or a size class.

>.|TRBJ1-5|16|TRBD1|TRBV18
CASSPVSGGGNQPQHF
TGTGCCAGCTCACCGGTTTCAGGGGGAGGCAATCAGCCCCAGCATTTT
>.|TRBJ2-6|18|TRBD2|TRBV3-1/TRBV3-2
CASSQGALAGAGANVLTF
TGTGCCAGCAGCCAAGGGGCCCTAGCGGGGGCTGGGGCCAACGTCCTGACTTTC
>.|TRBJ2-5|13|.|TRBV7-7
CASSTDYSETQYF
TGTGCTAGCAGCACAGACTATAGTGAGACCCAGTACTTC
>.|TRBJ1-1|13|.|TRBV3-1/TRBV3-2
CASSQVQSSEAFF
TGTGCCAGCAGCCAAGTGCAGAGCAGCGAAGCTTTCTTT
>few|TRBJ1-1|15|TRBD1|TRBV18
CASSQYTGESTEAFF
TGTGCCAGCTCACAATATACAGGGGAGAGCACTGAAGCTTTCTTT
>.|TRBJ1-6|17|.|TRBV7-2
CASSFKMASSYNSPLHF
TGTGCCAGCAGCTTTAAAATGGCGAGCTCCTATAATTCACCCCTCCACTTT
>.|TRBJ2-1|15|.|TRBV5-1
CASSLMGNSYNEQFF
TGCGCCAGCAGCTTGATGGGAAACTCCTACAATGAGCAGTTCTTC
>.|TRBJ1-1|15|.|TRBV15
CATSRDYREYTEAFF
TGTGCCACCAGCAGAGATTACAGGGAGTACACTGAAGCTTTCTTT
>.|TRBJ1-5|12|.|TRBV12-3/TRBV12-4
CASSRPSQPQHF
TGTGCCAGCAGTCGCCCGAGCCAGCCCCAGCATTTT
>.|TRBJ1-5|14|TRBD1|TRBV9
CASSPGQGNQPQHF
TGTGCCAGCAGCCCTGGACAGGGCAATCAGCCCCAGCATTTT
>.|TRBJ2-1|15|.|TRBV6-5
CASSGLQGVFNEQFF
TGTGCCAGCTCGGGTTTGCAAGGGGTTTTCAATGAGCAGTTCTTC
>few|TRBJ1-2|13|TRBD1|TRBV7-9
CASRLTGAVGYTF
TGTGCCAGCAGACTTACAGGGGCTGTTGGCTACACCTTC
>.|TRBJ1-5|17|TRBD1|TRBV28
CASSYAQGQVSNQPQHF
TGTGCCAGCAGTTACGCTCAGGGACAGGTTAGCAATCAGCCCCAGCATTTT
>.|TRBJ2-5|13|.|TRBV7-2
CASSREVQETQYF
TGTGCCAGCAGTAGGGAGGTCCAAGAGACCCAGTACTTC
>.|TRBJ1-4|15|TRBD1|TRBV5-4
CASSPPGQTNEKLFF
TGTGCCAGCAGCCCCCCGGGACAGACTAATGAAAAACTGTTTTTT
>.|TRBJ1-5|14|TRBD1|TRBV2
CASSDLTGGQPQHF
TGTGCCAGCAGTGATTTGACAGGGGGTCAGCCCCAGCATTTT
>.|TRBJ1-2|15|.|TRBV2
CASSERARPNYGYTF
TGTGCCAGCAGTGAAAGGGCCCGTCCTAACTATGGCTACACCTTC
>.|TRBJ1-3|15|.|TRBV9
CASSVDGSSGNTIYF
TGTGCCAGCAGCGTAGACGGGAGCTCTGGAAACACCATATATTTT
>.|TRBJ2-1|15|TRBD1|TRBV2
CASRQPGQGSNEQFF
TGTGCCAGCAGGCAACCGGGACAGGGAAGCAATGAGCAGTTCTTC
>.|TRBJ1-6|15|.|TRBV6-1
CASSDGQTLYSPLHF
TGTGCCAGCAGTGACGGACAGACTTTGTATTCACCCCTCCACTTT
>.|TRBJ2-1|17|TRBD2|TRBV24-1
CATSDSGGGLPYNEQFF
TGTGCCACCAGTGATTCAGGCGGGGGGCTCCCCTACAATGAGCAGTTCTTC
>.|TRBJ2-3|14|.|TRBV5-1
CASSLYTGTDTQYF
TGCGCCAGCAGCTTGTATACAGGCACAGATACGCAGTATTTT
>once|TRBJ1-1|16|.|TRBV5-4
CASTPDPTPRDTEAFF
TGTGCCAGCACCCCCGATCCCACTCCCCGGGACACTGAAGCTTTCTTT
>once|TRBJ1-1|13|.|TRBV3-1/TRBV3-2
CASSQERGTEAFF
TGTGCCAGCAGCCAAGAGAGGGGAACTGAAGCTTTCTTT
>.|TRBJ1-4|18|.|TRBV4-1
CASSQAVGHLATNEKLFF
TGCGCCAGCAGCCAAGCTGTAGGACACCTCGCAACTAATGAAAAACTGTTTTTT
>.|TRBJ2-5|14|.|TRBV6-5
CASSLDSTQETQYF
TGTGCCAGCAGTCTCGACAGTACCCAAGAGACCCAGTACTTC
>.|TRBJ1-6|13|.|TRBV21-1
CASSKDRSSPLHF
TGTGCCAGCAGCAAAGATCGGTCTTCACCCCTCCACTTT
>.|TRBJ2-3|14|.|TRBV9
CASSVGQSTDTQYF
TGTGCCAGCAGCGTAGGACAGAGCACAGATACGCAGTATTTT
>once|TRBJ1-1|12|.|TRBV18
CASSPDSLEAFF
TGTGCCAGCTCACCGGACAGTTTAGAAGCTTTCTTT
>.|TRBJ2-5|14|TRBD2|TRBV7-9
CASRPGLAGETQYF
TGTGCCAGCAGGCCCGGACTAGCCGGTGAGACCCAGTACTTC
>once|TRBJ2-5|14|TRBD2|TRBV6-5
CASILRGGEETQYF
TGTGCCAGCATCTTGCGGGGGGGCGAAGAGACCCAGTACTTC
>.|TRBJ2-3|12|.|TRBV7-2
CASRRVTPPQYF
TGTGCCAGCAGGAGAGTCACCCCACCGCAGTATTTT
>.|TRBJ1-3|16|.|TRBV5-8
CASSLVPGPPGNTIYF
TGTGCCAGCAGCTTGGTTCCGGGACCACCTGGAAACACCATATATTTT
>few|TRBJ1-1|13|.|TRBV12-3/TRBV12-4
CASSFSLNTEAFF
TGTGCCAGCAGTTTTTCCTTGAACACTGAAGCTTTCTTT
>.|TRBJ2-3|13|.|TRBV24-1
CATSEAGIDTQYF
TGTGCCACCAGTGAGGCCGGTATCGATACGCAGTATTTT
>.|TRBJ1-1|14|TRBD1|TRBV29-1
CSVGQGALNTEAFF
TGCAGCGTGGGACAGGGGGCTTTGAACACTGAAGCTTTCTTT
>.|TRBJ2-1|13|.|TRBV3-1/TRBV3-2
CASSSLQPGEQFF
TGTGCCAGCAGCTCTCTCCAACCTGGAGAGCAGTTCTTC
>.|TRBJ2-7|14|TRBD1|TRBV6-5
CASSPGQENDEQYF
TGTGCCAGCAGTCCGGGACAGGAGAACGACGAGCAGTACTTC
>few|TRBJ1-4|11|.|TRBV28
CASSFDEKLFF
TGTGCCAGCAGTTTCGATGAAAAACTGTTTTTT
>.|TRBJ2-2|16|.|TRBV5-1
CASSPVGAVNTGELFF
TGCGCCAGCAGCCCGGTGGGGGCGGTTAACACCGGGGAGCTGTTTTTT
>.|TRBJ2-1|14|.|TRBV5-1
CASSLRLEYNEQFF
TGCGCCAGCAGCTTGAGGCTGGAGTACAATGAGCAGTTCTTC
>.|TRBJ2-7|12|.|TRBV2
CASTGTKWEQYF
TGTGCCAGCACAGGCACTAAGTGGGAGCAGTACTTC
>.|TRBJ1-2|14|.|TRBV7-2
CASSLARNNYGYTF
TGTGCCAGCAGCTTAGCTCGAAATAACTATGGCTACACCTTC
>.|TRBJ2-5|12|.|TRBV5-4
CASSQTPGTQYF
TGTGCCAGCAGTCAGACACCGGGGACCCAGTACTTC
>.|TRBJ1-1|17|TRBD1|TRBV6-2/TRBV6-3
CASSLSRDRGLNTEAFF
TGTGCCAGCAGCCTTTCCCGGGACAGGGGCCTGAACACTGAAGCTTTCTTT
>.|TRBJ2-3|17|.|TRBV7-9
CASSRLSKGQSTDTQYF
TGTGCCAGCAGCCGGCTCTCTAAGGGACAATCCACAGATACGCAGTATTTT
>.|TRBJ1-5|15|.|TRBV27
CASSLGVYSNQPQHF
TGTGCCAGCAGTTTAGGGGTGTATAGCAATCAGCCCCAGCATTTT
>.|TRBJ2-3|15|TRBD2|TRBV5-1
CASSFSGGSTDTQYF
TGCGCCAGCAGCTTTAGCGGGGGGAGCACAGATACGCAGTATTTT
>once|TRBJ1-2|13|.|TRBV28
CASSLLENYGYTF
TGTGCCAGCAGTTTACTAGAGAACTATGGCTACACCTTC
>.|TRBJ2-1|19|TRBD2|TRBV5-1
CASSLVGLAGGSSYNEQFF
TGCGCCAGCAGCTTGGTGGGACTAGCGGGGGGGAGCTCCTACAATGAGCAGTTCTTC
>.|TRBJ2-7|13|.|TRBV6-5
CASSYSIAGEQYF
TGTGCCAGCAGTTACTCGATTGCCGGTGAGCAGTACTTC
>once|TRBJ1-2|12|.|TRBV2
CASSATADGYTF
TGTGCCAGCAGTGCCACGGCAGATGGCTACACCTTC
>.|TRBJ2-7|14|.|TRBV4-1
CASSQQTGTHEQYF
TGCGCCAGCAGCCAACAAACAGGGACCCACGAGCAGTACTTC
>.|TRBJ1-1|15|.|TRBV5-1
CASSGLTGTLTEAFF
TGCGCCAGCAGCGGACTAACCGGGACACTCACTGAAGCTTTCTTT
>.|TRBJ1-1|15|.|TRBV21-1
CASSKVPAQNTEAFF
TGTGCCAGCAGCAAAGTACCGGCCCAGAACACTGAAGCTTTCTTT